This T cell receptor (beta chain) was profiled in a study of blood T cell repertoires in COVID-19. Study-wide background: T cells, B-cell-depleted T cells, or PBMCs provided the cDNA or gDNA that served as material.

Participant-reported clinical history was the basis for cohort assignment. The V segment lost 3 bases and the J segment 10 bases; nucleotides outside the gene matches: 9. The CDR3 length is 15 residues. From germline, CDR1 is MNHNS and CDR2 SASEGT. The authors' processing: Reference gene primer amplification gave estimated nucleated cell counts. Produced via immunoSEQ multiplex PCR; TCRdb's table is partial and in-frame only. That table supplies the V and J calls and clone size; D and trimming were determined from the DNA. The sample records a few hundred thousand clones, more than 80% being singletons.

The TCR was taken from a man between 25 and 39 years old who had recovered from COVID-19. The specimen sequenced was PBMCs or T cells enriched from blood (not recorded which). The gene calls are TRBV6-1 and TRBJ1-4; 9 bases match TRBD1. CDR3 region: CASSDLQGQGRKLFF. For the CDR3, the DNA is TGTGCCAGCAGTGACCTTCAGGGACAGGGACGAAAACTGTTTTTT.